The next 14 T cell receptor beta chains were all read from a single sample in a study of CD8 T cells in ankylosing spondylitis. No antigens are known for them. TCRdb used MiXCR to reprocess the 5' RACE reads, holding one entry per CDR3 protein. The sample comprises some 840,000 distinct CDR3 sequences, about 10% of which are singletons, and about 0.5% rests with the top ten. Study-level points and caveats: Seemingly distinctive of ankylosing spondylitis blood was a TCR beta motif formed by eight highly homologous variants.

Sequenced input: blood, either unsorted or a sorted T cell fraction (not recorded which). Every receptor here comes from a male donor with ankylosing spondylitis.

This clonotype has ten or more counts. This chain connects TRBV12-3 or TRBV12-4 to TRBJ1-1, with a weak D call TRBD1 (6 bases). The CDR3 contains 14 residues. V was clipped by 3 bases and J by 2 bases, with 10 bases between them. The CDR3 DNA is TGTGCCAGCAGTTTGGGGGGCGATAACACTGAAGCTTTCTTT. This sequence encodes CASSLGGDNTEAFF.

This clonotype was detected a few times. The rearrangement uses TRBV5-1 and TRBJ2-7; 7 bases match TRBD1. Germline-derived CDR1 and CDR2 are SGHRS and YFSETQ. The V gene end was trimmed by 0 bases and the J gene end by 7 bases; junction bases not matched to a gene: 10. The CDR3 extends over 15 amino acids. The CDR3 DNA is TGCGCCAGCAGCTTGGAGGGGGCGCATTCCAGTGAGCAGTACTTC. Translated, it gives CASSLEGAHSSEQYF.

This clonotype was observed a handful of times. V gene TRBV20-1 combines with J gene TRBJ2-4, with 8 bases identical to TRBD2. The CDR3 sequence is 14 residues long. Germline CDR1 and CDR2: DFQATT and SNEGSKA (reference sequence). Here the CDR3 reads CSSKWAGGQNIQYF. The CDR3 DNA follows: TGCAGCTCAAAATGGGCGGGGGGCCAAAACATTCAGTACTTC.

The chain links TRBV12-3 or TRBV12-4 to TRBJ2-5; tentative D call: TRBD2 (5 bases). The CDR3 length is 13 residues. V gave up 3 bases and J gave up 7 bases, with 12 bases separating them. The CDR3 DNA reads as TGTGCCAGCAGTTTGGACCAAGAGGGGACCCAGTACTTC. Translated: CASSLDQEGTQYF.

This clonotype was seen only a few times. The genes are TRBV9 and TRBJ2-7; D might be TRBD1 (6 bases). The CDR3 spans 12 residues. Germline V gives CDR1 SGDLS, CDR2 YYNGEE. V gave up 4 bases and J gave up 6 bases, with 11 bases separating them. This CDR3 reads CASSIQGGEQYF. CDR3 nucleotides: TGTGCCAGCAGCATACAGGGTGGCGAGCAGTACTTC.

This clonotype has only a few counts. The CDR3 here is CATSDWNTEAFF. The DNA of the CDR3 is TGTGCCACATCCGACTGGAACACTGAAGCTTTCTTT. The chain is built from TRBV15 and TRBJ1-1, with D hard to call. CDR1 LNHNV and CDR2 YYDKDF come from the germline V gene (reference sequence). This CDR3 has 12 amino acids. Deletions cut 9 bases from V and 1 base from J, with 9 bases between. Using reference TRBV15 and TRBJ1-1 for the parts outside the CDR3, the full variable domain is DAMVIQNPRYQVTQFGKPVTLSCSQTLNHNVMYWYQQKSSQAPKLLFHYYDKDFNNEADTPDNFQSRRPNTSFCFLDIRSPGLGDTAMYLCATSDWNTEAFFGQGTRLTVV.

This clonotype was recorded a few times. CDR3 sequence (DNA): TGTGCCAGCAGCACATCACAGGGAAGCAATCAGCCCCAGCATTTT. Its protein is CASSTSQGSNQPQHF. The chain employs TRBV7-9 and TRBJ1-5; the D gene is possibly TRBD1 (6 bases). Trimming stripped 5 bases from V and 1 base from J, with 12 bases between. The CDR3 contains 15 residues. Germline lookup yields CDR1 SEHNR and CDR2 FQNEAQ (reference sequence).

This chain joins TRBV5-6 and TRBJ1-2; D unclear. The germline V and J ends were trimmed by 7 bases and 1 base, with 14 bases remaining between them. Germline CDR1 SGHDT, CDR2 YYEEEE. This CDR3 is 14 amino acids long. The CDR3 region has the DNA TGTGCCAGCGGCCCCTGGCCGCTTAACTATGGCTACACCTTC. It is translated as CASGPWPLNYGYTF.

The chain links TRBV6-4 to TRBJ1-4, with D possibly matching TRBD1 (6 bases). The CDR3 is made up of 16 amino acids. V shed 6 bases and J shed 0 bases, with 14 bases lying between them. Germline V gene data show CDR1 as MRHNA and CDR2 as SNTAGT. The CDR3 DNA sequence: TGTGCCAGCAGGGCTGACAGGAGAGCAACTAATGAAAAACTGTTTTTT. It specifies CASRADRRATNEKLFF.

This clonotype has ten or more counts. The chain carries TRBV12-3 or TRBV12-4 and TRBJ2-7; TRBD2 is a possible D gene (7 bases). V dropped 6 bases and J dropped 1 base, with 16 bases sitting between them. There are 15 residues in the CDR3. The CDR3 is CASRDSGKLSYEQYF. CDR3 bases: TGTGCCAGCAGGGACAGCGGGAAACTGTCCTACGAGCAGTACTTC.

This chain links TRBV11-2 with TRBJ2-7, with D possibly being TRBD2 (6 bases). Germline CDR1 is SGHAT and CDR2 is FQNNGV. The CDR3 has 14 amino acids. Trimming removed 4 bases from V and 6 bases from J, with 16 bases in between. CDR3 in amino acids: CASSSHRGIGEQYF. The CDR3 nucleotides are TGTGCCAGCAGCTCCCACCGGGGGATCGGCGAGCAGTACTTC.

The chain couples TRBV6-6 to TRBJ1-1, with D tentatively TRBD1 (5 bases). Trimming removed 5 bases from V and 6 bases from J, with 13 bases in between. CDR1 and CDR2 from the germline V gene are MNHNY and SVGAGI (reference sequence). This CDR3 comprises 13 residues. The CDR3 loop reads CASSPGTAPEAFF. For the CDR3, the DNA is TGTGCCAGCAGTCCCGGGACCGCTCCTGAAGCTTTCTTT.

This clonotype has at least ten counts. The chain combines TRBV6-2 or TRBV6-3 with TRBJ2-1; TRBD2 matches 13 bases. Germline V gene lookup returns CDR1 MNHEY and CDR2 SVGEGT. This CDR3 has 15 amino acids. After removal of 4 bases from V and 12 bases from J, the junction contained 9 bases not matched to a gene. CDR3: CASSWGLAGPWGQFF. The CDR3 bases are TGTGCCAGCAGTTGGGGACTAGCGGGACCATGGGGGCAGTTCTTC.

This clonotype has just a few counts. The chain couples TRBV7-2 to TRBJ2-1, with unresolved D. The germline V and J ends were trimmed by 0 bases and 9 bases, with 9 bases remaining between them. The length of the CDR3 is 13 residues. The germline gives CDR1 SGHTA, CDR2 FQGNSA. CDR3 residues: CASSLASLGEQFF. The CDR3 DNA reads as TGTGCCAGCAGCTTAGCTTCTTTAGGTGAGCAGTTCTTC. Based on the CDR3 plus reference TRBV7-2 and TRBJ2-1, the full variable domain is GAGVSQSPSNKVTEKGKDVELRCDPISGHTALYWYRQSLGQGLEFLIYFQGNSAPDKSGLPSDRFSAERTGGSVSTLTIQRTQQEDSAVYLCASSLASLGEQFFGPGTRLTVL.